The clone carrying this TCR beta chain was detected a few times. The method was immunoSEQ multiplex PCR; TCRdb's version includes in-frame clones alone and lacks a portion of them. The sample lists under 95,000 clones, 87% occurring once. This sample is drawn from a study of blood T cell repertoires in COVID-19. In the study overall: The study drew acute and convalescent COVID-19 samples from the United States, Italy and Spain. Nucleic acid was either cDNA or gDNA, and it came from T cells, B-cell-depleted T cells, or PBMCs.

CDR1 is SGHNT and CDR2 is YYREEE in the germline V gene (reference sequence). V lost 4 bases and J lost 6; bases outside the gene matches: 17. The CDR3 has 19 amino acids. Material: peripheral blood. The rearrangement joins TRBV5-4 to TRBJ2-1; 12 nucleotides match TRBD2. The TCR comes from an elderly woman with acute or convalescent COVID-19. The CDR3 nucleotides are TGTGCCAGCAGCCCAGGGGGGCCTAGCGGGAGGGTATTAGGCAATGAGCAGTTCTTC. Protein: CASSPGGPSGRVLGNEQFF.